This entry concerns a single T cell receptor (beta chain). CDR1 and CDR2 from the germline V gene are KGHSH and LQKENI. V trimming: 2 bases; J trimming: 3 bases; junction bases outside the gene matches: 3. The CDR3 covers 14 residues. Here immunoSEQ multiplex PCR was the method, and the copy in TCRdb shows in-frame clones only, minus some. This table holds about 280,000 clones, 75% to 90% found once. The sample comes from a study of blood T cell repertoires in COVID-19. Study information: Some COVID-19 samples were acute and others convalescent; all came from the United States, Italy and Spain.

What was sequenced was peripheral blood. This clonotype was sampled from a woman in her fifties or sixties who had recovered from COVID-19. J is TRBJ1-1 and V is TRBV18; 7 nucleotides align to TRBD1. CDR3: CASSPTQGDTEAFF. CDR3 in DNA: TGTGCCAGCTCACCAACCCAGGGGGACACTGAAGCTTTCTTT. Looking up the rest from reference TRBV18 and TRBJ1-1 gives the full variable domain: NAGVMQNPRHLVRRRGQEARLRCSPMKGHSHVYWYRQLPEEGLKFMVYLQKENIIDESGMPKERFSAEFPKEGPSILRIQQVVRGDSAAYFCASSPTQGDTEAFFGQGTRLTVV.